What follows is one TCR beta chain and its context. The antigen is unknown. These data come from a study of CD8+ T cells in alopecia areata. Study information: Treated patients were given 5 to 10 mg oral tofacitinib twice daily.

As for treatment: oral pan-JAK inhibitor, 5-10 mg twice daily. Sampling of alopecia areata patients yielded lesional scalp punch biopsies as well as peripheral blood. The authors sorted CD4+ and CD8+ T cells from PBMCs. Extracted RNA was reverse transcribed into cDNA, the sequencing template. Some clones are missing from TCRdb's copy, which holds only in-frame ones; the method was immunoSEQ multiplex PCR. The table shows 200,000 or so clones, with roughly 50% occurring only once. General study points: Within the top 100, expanded CD8+ clones significantly decreased with tofacitinib, as did scalp clonality.

Germline V gene sequence: CDR1 SGHTA, CDR2 FQGNSA. The V gene end was trimmed by 3 bases and the J gene end by 7 bases; junction bases not matched to a gene: 3. The CDR3 covers 15 residues. The TCR was taken from a human donor with alopecia areata. This sample comprised CD4+ T cells sorted from blood, obtained at week 24, from a patient treated with tofacitinib. The chain couples TRBV7-2 to TRBJ2-2; 12 bases are shared with TRBD2. The CDR3 sequence is CASSFSSGRGGELFF. The CDR3 region has the DNA TGTGCCAGCAGCTTCTCTAGCGGGAGGGGCGGGGAGCTGTTTTTT.